These 32 T cell receptor beta chains were all obtained from the same sample, sequenced in a study of T cell changes during pregnancy in multiple sclerosis. Repertoires were generated with immunoSEQ multiplex PCR, while TCRdb's copy carries only in-frame clones and drops some. Altogether roughly 58,000 clones are present, around 92% being singletons, with the ten largest covering approximately 0.15%. The input for sequencing was CD4+ T cells from peripheral blood mononuclear cells, taken after pregnancy. These receptors all stem from a female donor in good health, enrolled as a control in a pregnancy study.

V usage is TRBV5-6 and J usage is TRBJ1-1; no clear D gene. CDR1 is SGHDT, CDR2 YYEEEE, per germline. The CDR3 is 16 residues long. V was shortened by 0 bases and J by 1 base, with 13 bases between the two germline ends. As DNA, the CDR3 is TGTGCCAGCAGCTTGGGGCGGAGGCGCACGAACACTGAAGCTTTCTTT. Translated, it gives CASSLGRRRTNTEAFF.

This clone appeared a single time. This chain joins TRBV7-3 and TRBJ2-2; D is possibly TRBD2 (6 bases). CDR1 and CDR2 (germline): SGHTA, FQGTGA. The CDR3 contains 15 residues. The V gene lost 4 bases and the J gene lost 7 bases, with 16 bases spanning the gap. CDR3 sequence (DNA): TGTGCCAGCAGCTCCGCGGGAAGGGCTGGCGGGGAGCTGTTTTTT. Protein: CASSSAGRAGGELFF.

This chain joins TRBV28 and TRBJ2-1; 11 bases agree with TRBD2. V lost 4 bases to trimming and J lost 9 bases; unmatched junction nucleotides: 11. Germline V gives CDR1 MDHEN, CDR2 SYDVKM. The CDR3 runs 16 residues. The DNA for the CDR3 is TGTGCCAGCAGTTCAATAGCGGGGGGGACCCTCGGTGAGCAGTTCTTC. Translating gives CASSSIAGGTLGEQFF.

The chain employs TRBV6-5 and TRBJ2-2; D is uncertain. This CDR3 region has 9 residues. Germline CDR1 and CDR2: MNHEY and SVGAGI. V lost 10 bases to trimming and J lost 7 bases, with 4 bases between them. CDR3 region: CAIYGELFF. CDR3 nucleotides: TGTGCCATTTACGGGGAGCTGTTTTTT.

The V gene is TRBV28, the J gene TRBJ2-7; D is possibly TRBD1 (5 bases). The CDR3 is made up of 15 amino acids. Germline V gene data show CDR1 as MDHEN and CDR2 as SYDVKM. Trimming took off 0 bases at V and 3 bases at J, with 12 bases between the two ends. The CDR3 spells CASSLWQGVNYEQYF. In DNA, the CDR3 is TGTGCCAGCAGTTTATGGCAGGGTGTAAACTACGAGCAGTACTTC.

The gene calls are TRBV18 and TRBJ1-4, with D hard to call. V shed 6 bases and J shed 4 bases, with 12 bases lying between them. There are 14 residues in the CDR3. Germline lookup yields CDR1 KGHSH and CDR2 LQKENI. The CDR3 loop is CASSPSEHNEKLFF. For the CDR3, the DNA is TGTGCCAGCTCCCCCAGCGAGCATAATGAAAAACTGTTTTTT.

The J gene is TRBJ1-2, the V gene TRBV30; D is uncertain. Trimming took off 0 bases at V and 4 bases at J, with 15 bases between the two ends. In germline, CDR1 is GTSNPN, CDR2 SVGIG (reference sequence). CDR3 size: 15 residues. The CDR3 reads CAWSVVGRPTYGYTF. As DNA, the CDR3 is TGTGCCTGGAGTGTAGTTGGCAGGCCCACCTATGGCTACACCTTC.

The chain combines TRBV7-6 with TRBJ1-2; no firm D call. The germline V and J ends were trimmed by 1 base and 4 bases, with 7 bases remaining between them. Germline assignment: CDR1 SGHVS and CDR2 FNYEAQ. CDR3 length equals 13 residues. For the CDR3, the DNA is TGTGCCAGCAGCTTAGGGGAGGCCTATGGCTACACCTTC. Amino acid sequence: CASSLGEAYGYTF.

V is TRBV4-3 and J is TRBJ2-7; D is perhaps TRBD1 (5 bases). The germline V and J ends were trimmed by 1 base and 6 bases, with 10 bases remaining between them. Germline V CDR1 and CDR2: LGHNA, YSLEER. The CDR3 is 13 residues long. The CDR3 region is CASSQGDRSEQYF. DNA of the CDR3: TGCGCCAGCAGCCAAGGAGACAGATCCGAGCAGTACTTC.

This chain links TRBV5-5 with TRBJ1-5, with 7 bases fitting TRBD1. Trimming took 3 bases from V and 9 from J; bases not matched to a gene: 3. Germline V gene sequence: CDR1 SGHKS, CDR2 YYEKEE (reference sequence). The CDR3 sequence is 12 residues long. The CDR3 nucleotides are TGTGCCAGCAGCTCTAGGACAGGGCCCCAGCATTTT. Its protein product is CASSSRTGPQHF.

DNA of the CDR3: TGTGCCAGCTCACCCTTCAGGCAAAACACTGAAGCTTTCTTT. Residues: CASSPFRQNTEAFF. J is TRBJ1-1 and V is TRBV18; D not resolved. Trimming left V 3 bases short and J 2 bases short, with 10 bases between. The CDR3 runs 14 residues. CDR1 is KGHSH and CDR2 is LQKENI in the germline V gene.

The genes are TRBV4-3 and TRBJ1-6, with D possibly TRBD1 on 6 matching bases. Germline V gene lookup returns CDR1 LGHNA and CDR2 YSLEER. Trimming shortened V by 6 bases and J by 0 bases, and 9 bases separated the two germline ends. The CDR3 is 15 residues long. CDR3 nucleotides: TGCGCCAGCAGGGCACAGGGCTCCTATAATTCACCCCTCCACTTT. Its translation is CASRAQGSYNSPLHF.

The chain recombines TRBV5-6 with TRBJ1-6; no clear D gene. Deletions cut 5 bases from V and 7 bases from J, with 16 bases between. The CDR3 spans 15 residues. Per the germline V gene, CDR1 is SGHDT and CDR2 is YYEEEE. DNA for the CDR3: TGTGCCAGCAGTTCATTTGGGCAGAAAAATTCACCCCTCCACTTT. It specifies CASSSFGQKNSPLHF. Filled out from reference TRBV5-6 and TRBJ1-6, the complete variable domain reads DAGVTQSPTHLIKTRGQQVTLRCSPKSGHDTVSWYQQALGQGPQFIFQYYEEEERQRGNFPDRFSGHQFPNYSSELNVNALLLGDSALYLCASSSFGQKNSPLHFGNGTRLTVT.

The chain employs TRBV20-1 and TRBJ2-1; D possibly corresponds to TRBD2 (6 bases). Germline CDR1 is DFQATT and CDR2 is SNEGSKA (reference sequence). This CDR3 spans 11 amino acids. The V gene lost 5 bases and the J gene lost 5 bases, with 7 bases spanning the gap. The CDR3 loop is CSAGGNNEQFF. CDR3 DNA sequence: TGCAGTGCTGGGGGGAACAATGAGCAGTTCTTC.

The chain has TRBV6-6 and TRBJ1-4; D gene unclear. V dropped 3 bases and J dropped 8 bases, with 16 bases sitting between them. CDR1 and CDR2 (germline): MNHNY, SVGAGI (reference sequence). The CDR3 runs to 15 residues. This chain's CDR3 is CASSYTVQVPEKLFF. The CDR3 DNA follows: TGTGCCAGCAGTTATACGGTGCAGGTACCCGAAAAACTGTTTTTT.

This clone was counted a single time. V usage is TRBV20-1 and J usage is TRBJ1-2; D unclear. This CDR3 has 11 residues. Per the germline V gene, CDR1 is DFQATT and CDR2 is SNEGSKA (reference sequence). Trimming shortened V by 2 bases and J by 8 bases, and 9 bases separated the two germline ends. DNA of the CDR3: TGCAGTGCTAGATCGGGTACAGGCTACACCTTC. Translating it yields CSARSGTGYTF.

This clone is medium-sized within its sample. The chain couples TRBV19 to TRBJ1-1; 7 bases agree with TRBD1. There are 10 residues in the CDR3. V shed 11 bases and J 13 bases; nucleotides not matched to a gene: 10. Germline V gene sequence: CDR1 LNHDA, CDR2 SQIVND (reference sequence). The CDR3: CALQGVLGFF. CDR3 nucleotide sequence: TGTGCCCTGCAGGGGGTTTTAGGTTTCTTT.

The chain employs TRBV5-6 and TRBJ1-1; D call uncertain. CDR3 length: 14 amino acids. V shed 3 bases and J shed 1 base, with 10 bases lying between them. The germline CDR1 and CDR2 sequences are SGHDT and YYEEEE. For the CDR3, the DNA is TGTGCCAGCAGCTCCCAGGCCGCGAACACTGAAGCTTTCTTT. Amino acid sequence: CASSSQAANTEAFF.

In its sample, this clone was seen once. V usage is TRBV5-8 and J usage is TRBJ2-3, with 9 bases aligning to TRBD1. The germline V gene encodes CDR1 SGHTS and CDR2 YDEGEE. The CDR3 totals 16 residues. Germline trimming cut 6 bases from V and 0 bases from J; bases unmatched to any gene: 8. The CDR3 DNA sequence: TGTGCCAGCAATCTGGGACAGGGCCACAGCACAGATACGCAGTATTTT. This translates into CASNLGQGHSTDTQYF.

This clone was found once. The J gene is TRBJ1-5, the V gene TRBV28; tentative D call: TRBD1 (5 bases). Trimming left V 5 bases short and J 7 bases short, with 18 bases between. Per the germline V gene, CDR1 is MDHEN and CDR2 is SYDVKM. The CDR3 covers 15 residues. The CDR3 region is CASSPSRGGSQPQHF. In DNA form, the CDR3 reads TGTGCCAGCAGTCCCTCTAGGGGCGGGAGCCAGCCCCAGCATTTT.

The chain is built from TRBV6-5 and TRBJ2-5, with D possibly being TRBD1 (6 bases). V was trimmed by 7 bases and J by 7 bases, leaving 16 bases between them. This CDR3 has 13 residues. Germline V gene data show CDR1 as MNHEY and CDR2 as SVGAGI. CDR3 loop: CASTDRKVGTQYF. In nucleotides, the CDR3 is TGTGCCAGCACCGACAGGAAGGTCGGGACCCAGTACTTC.

V usage is TRBV29-1 and J usage is TRBJ2-5, with D possibly matching TRBD1 (6 bases). V gave up 5 bases and J gave up 5 bases, with 21 bases separating them. This CDR3 has 15 amino acids. Germline assignment: CDR1 SQVTM and CDR2 ANQGSEA. The CDR3 bases are TGCAGCGTTCCCAAAACAGGGACGGTTAGGGAGACCCAGTACTTC. Protein product: CSVPKTGTVRETQYF.

CDR3 amino acids: CASGVGTSGRNEQFF. The DNA of the CDR3 is TGTGCTAGTGGTGTCGGGACTAGCGGGAGGAATGAGCAGTTCTTC. The chain combines TRBV12-5 with TRBJ2-1; 15 bases are a match to TRBD2. Trimming removed 5 bases from V and 7 bases from J; junction bases left unmatched: 3. Per the germline V gene, CDR1 is LGHNT and CDR2 is FRNRAP. The CDR3 is 15 amino acids.

The chain employs TRBV18 and TRBJ1-2, with 8 bases aligning to TRBD1. Germline CDR1 is KGHSH and CDR2 is LQKENI. After removal of 3 bases from V and 4 bases from J, the junction contained 4 bases not matched to a gene. The CDR3 length is 14 residues. The CDR3 region is CASSPDRAGYGYTF. In nucleotides, the CDR3 is TGTGCCAGCTCACCGGACAGGGCCGGCTATGGCTACACCTTC.

CDR3 residues: CASSYSLAGLNTEAFF. The CDR3 DNA reads as TGTGCCAGCAGTTACTCGTTGGCGGGTTTGAACACTGAAGCTTTCTTT. This chain joins TRBV6-5 and TRBJ1-1; D unclear. V was pared by 0 bases and J by 0 bases, with 11 bases between. CDR1 MNHEY and CDR2 SVGAGI come from the germline V gene. The CDR3 is made up of 16 amino acids.

Here the CDR3 reads CASSPGQVTGEKLFF. The CDR3 nucleotides are TGTGCCAGCAGCCCCGGACAGGTCACCGGTGAAAAACTGTTTTTT. The V call is TRBV7-9, the J call TRBJ1-4, with 7 bases fitting TRBD1. CDR3 length: 15 residues. The trim removed 5 bases at V and 7 bases at J, leaving 10 bases unmatched. The V gene's germline CDR1 is SEHNR and CDR2 FQNEAQ (reference sequence).

This clone was counted only a few times. V is TRBV7-9 and J is TRBJ1-5; perhaps TRBD1 as D (5 bases). V lost 5 bases and J lost 2, with 13 bases in between. The CDR3 totals 15 residues. Germline loops: CDR1 SEHNR, CDR2 FQNEAQ (reference sequence). CDR3 nucleotide sequence: TGTGCCAGCAGCCGGGGGGGGAACGGCAATCAGCCCCAGCATTTT. Protein: CASSRGGNGNQPQHF.

The rearrangement uses TRBV27 and TRBJ1-5; D remains ambiguous. Germline CDR1 and CDR2: MNHEY and SMNVEV (reference sequence). V was pared by 4 bases and J by 1 base, with 14 bases between. This CDR3 region has 16 residues. CDR3 nucleotide sequence: TGTGCCAGCAGTTCCCGATCTTCGGGGAGCAATCAGCCCCAGCATTTT. Its protein product is CASSSRSSGSNQPQHF.

This sequence joins TRBV7-2 and TRBJ1-6; D uncertain. CDR3 length equals 12 residues. The germline V and J ends were trimmed by 5 bases and 10 bases, with 9 bases remaining between them. Germline-derived CDR1 and CDR2 are SGHTA and FQGNSA. CDR3 residues: CASSIRVSPLHF. CDR3 nucleotides: TGTGCCAGCAGCATCCGGGTCTCACCCCTCCACTTT.

The chain couples TRBV5-1 to TRBJ2-3; perhaps TRBD1 as D (6 bases). Trimming took 1 base from V and 3 from J, leaving 12 bases between them. Germline loops: CDR1 SGHRS, CDR2 YFSETQ. The CDR3 contains 15 residues. CDR3 region: CASSLYPGTTDTQYF. For the CDR3, the DNA is TGCGCCAGCAGCTTGTATCCAGGGACAACAGATACGCAGTATTTT.

The V call is TRBV5-5, the J call TRBJ2-5, with 7 nucleotides matching TRBD2. Trimming cost V 0 bases and J 3 bases; bases outside gene matches: 5. The CDR3 runs 15 residues. The germline CDR1 and CDR2 sequences are SGHKS and YYEKEE (reference sequence). CDR3 nucleotides: TGTGCCAGCAGCTTGGTACCAGCGGGGAAAGAGACCCAGTACTTC. Its protein product is CASSLVPAGKETQYF.

Notes on this clone: A read error may account for a junction end that differs from germline. The DNA for the CDR3 is TGTGCCAGCAGCCAACTAGGGGTTGTCTCCTTT. Amino acid sequence: CASSQLGVVSF. The chain links TRBV4-2 to TRBJ2-2, with D possibly being TRBD1 (5 bases). This CDR3 is built from 11 residues. Germline CDR1 is LGHNA and CDR2 is YNFKEQ.